The 25 T cell receptor beta chains presented below share a single source sample, sequenced in a study of CD8 T cells in Susac syndrome. Reverse transcription of roughly 0.45 to 1 ug RNA used random hexamers. TCRdb re-analysed the immunoSEQ multiplex PCR reads in MiXCR, keeping a single row per CDR3 protein. The table includes 330,000 or so distinct CDR3 sequences, approximately 89% detected once. Sequencing was carried out using CD8+ T cells from PBMCs. The receptors were gathered from a human donor with multiple sclerosis.

The rearrangement links TRBV27 to TRBJ1-2; the match to TRBD1 covers 8 bases. With V trimmed by 4 bases and J by 6 bases, 4 bases remained unmatched. Germline V gene sequence: CDR1 MNHEY, CDR2 SMNVEV (reference sequence). There are 13 residues in the CDR3. CDR3 sequence: CASSSGQGHGYTF. DNA of the CDR3: TGTGCCAGCAGTTCCGGACAGGGCCATGGCTACACCTTC.

The gene calls are TRBV29-1 and TRBJ2-7; TRBD1 aligns across 12 bases. The CDR3 has 13 amino acids. V lost 6 bases to trimming and J lost 7 bases; unmatched junction nucleotides: 7. Germline V gene sequence: CDR1 SQVTM, CDR2 ANQGSEA. CDR3 coding DNA: TGCAGCGTCCAGGGACAGGGGGCATGGGAGCAGTACTTC. As protein: CSVQGQGAWEQYF.

This rearrangement joins TRBV6-6 to TRBJ1-2, with TRBD1 as a possible D gene (5 bases). The germline gives CDR1 MNHNY, CDR2 SVGAGI (reference sequence). Trimming removed 7 bases from V and 4 bases from J, with 16 bases in between. The CDR3 loop spans 14 amino acids. The CDR3 region has the DNA TGTGCCAGCAAGCCCCGGCAGGGCGCCTATGGCTACACCTTC. Amino acid sequence: CASKPRQGAYGYTF.

This chain uses TRBV30 with TRBJ1-4, with no clear D. The CDR3 consists of 12 residues. Germline assignment: CDR1 GTSNPN and CDR2 SVGIG (reference sequence). V lost 2 bases to trimming and J lost 8 bases, with 9 bases between them. The CDR3, as DNA: TGTGCCTGGAGTTTTCTAGGGGAAAAACTGTTTTTT. As protein: CAWSFLGEKLFF.

This clonotype appeared once. The chain is built from TRBV11-1 and TRBJ2-4; 7 bases are a match to TRBD1. The V gene's germline CDR1 is SGHAT and CDR2 FQDESV (reference sequence). The J segment lost 2 bases and the V segment lost 5 bases, leaving 24 bases of the junction unmatched. The CDR3 has 21 residues. CDR3 loop: CASSPLLPDRSGKGSKNIQYF. The CDR3 DNA reads TGTGCCAGCAGCCCCTTACTCCCGGACAGGTCGGGGAAAGGTTCCAAAAACATTCAGTACTTC.

The J gene is TRBJ2-7, the V gene TRBV20-1, with D possibly matching TRBD1 (5 bases). Between the trimmed V and J ends, which lost 2 bases and 4 bases, there was a span of 15 bases. CDR1 and CDR2 (germline): DFQATT, SNEGSKA (reference sequence). The CDR3 spans 14 residues. The CDR3 here is CSARTGAGAYEQYF. The DNA of the CDR3 is TGCAGTGCTAGAACCGGCGCTGGGGCTTACGAGCAGTACTTC.

The genes are TRBV27 and TRBJ1-6; 7 positions agree with TRBD1. J gave up 10 bases and V 4 bases, and 4 bases lay outside the gene matches. CDR1 and CDR2 (germline): MNHEY, SMNVEV (reference sequence). The CDR3 length is 13 residues. CDR3 sequence: CASSWDSNSPLHF. The CDR3 DNA is TGTGCCAGCAGTTGGGACAGTAACTCACCCCTCCACTTT.

The CDR3 loop is CASTDLLNEQFF. The CDR3 coding sequence is TGTGCCAGCACTGACTTGCTCAATGAGCAGTTCTTC. The chain links TRBV12-3 or TRBV12-4 to TRBJ2-1; unclear D gene. The germline V and J ends were trimmed by 7 bases and 6 bases, with 10 bases remaining between them. The CDR3 is made up of 12 amino acids.

This clonotype appeared a single time. The genes are TRBV6-6 and TRBJ2-7; D remains unclear. Germline assignment: CDR1 MNHNY and CDR2 SVGAGI (reference sequence). This CDR3 region has 14 residues. Trimming took off 2 bases at V and 2 bases at J, with 10 bases between the two ends. The CDR3 coding sequence is TGTGCCAGCAGTTACGCGAAGGGTCCCTACGAGCAGTACTTC. As protein: CASSYAKGPYEQYF.

The chain uses TRBV20-1 and TRBJ2-7; TRBD2 matches at 12 bases. There are 16 residues in the CDR3. V was pared by 2 bases and J by 4 bases, with 9 bases of the junction left unmatched. Germline V CDR1 and CDR2: DFQATT, SNEGSKA (reference sequence). Written as DNA, the CDR3 is TGCAGTGCTAGACCGCAAGGACTAGCGGGATTTTACGAGCAGTACTTC. As protein: CSARPQGLAGFYEQYF.

The chain employs TRBV10-3 and TRBJ1-2; TRBD1 might be the D (5 bases). CDR3 length: 13 residues. The germline V and J ends were trimmed by 3 bases and 2 bases, with 7 bases remaining between them. The germline gives CDR1 ENHRY, CDR2 SYGVKD. CDR3 DNA: TGTGCCATCAGTGAAGCAGGGAACTATGGCTACACCTTC. It is translated as CAISEAGNYGYTF.

This clonotype is a singleton in its sample. The rearrangement links TRBV5-6 to TRBJ2-3; unclear D gene. The germline V gene has CDR1 SGHDT and CDR2 YYEEEE. The CDR3 has 12 residues. V was clipped by 2 bases and J by 5 bases, with 6 bases between them. As DNA, the CDR3 is TGTGCCAGCAGCTTCTCGGAAGATACGCAGTATTTT. Translating gives CASSFSEDTQYF.

The chain carries TRBV9 and TRBJ2-5; weak D call: TRBD2 (5 bases). Germline values: CDR1 SGDLS, CDR2 YYNGEE. This CDR3 spans 15 amino acids. V lost 4 bases, J lost 2 bases, and 15 bases lay in between. CDR3 nucleotides: TGTGCCAGCAGCCCTAGGAAGGACTTTCAAGAGACCCAGTACTTC. Encoded protein: CASSPRKDFQETQYF.

This clonotype was seen a few times. The V call is TRBV19, the J call TRBJ2-7; D tentatively reads TRBD1 or TRBD2 (5 bases each). The V and J ends lost 5 bases and 0 bases respectively, with 11 bases between them. Germline V gene data show CDR1 as LNHDA and CDR2 as SQIVND (reference sequence). There are 14 residues in the CDR3. The CDR3 coding sequence is TGTGCCAGTAGTCCATGGGACGGCTCCTACGAGCAGTACTTC. As protein: CASSPWDGSYEQYF.

This chain links TRBV4-1 with TRBJ2-6, with 7 bases identical to TRBD2. Trimming at V came to 4 bases and at J to 1 base, leaving 7 bases not matched to a gene. The CDR3 covers 17 residues. CDR1 MGHRA and CDR2 YSYEKL come from the germline V gene. DNA of the CDR3: TGCGCCAGCAGCCCCGGAGGAGCGGGGTCTGGGGCCAACGTCCTGACTTTC. It specifies CASSPGGAGSGANVLTF.

This clonotype showed up just once. This chain connects TRBV6-5 to TRBJ1-1, with 9 bases matching TRBD1. The CDR3 is made up of 14 amino acids. Germline V gene lookup returns CDR1 MNHEY and CDR2 SVGAGI. V lost 6 bases and J lost 2; bases outside the gene matches: 4. The CDR3 coding sequence is TGTGCCAGCAGCAACAGGGGGCTCAACACTGAAGCTTTCTTT. It encodes CASSNRGLNTEAFF.

The chain employs TRBV6-2 or TRBV6-3 and TRBJ2-2; 9 bases are shared with TRBD2. Germline V gives CDR1 MNHEY, CDR2 SVGEGT. The trim removed 4 bases at V and 4 bases at J, leaving 10 bases unmatched. The CDR3 consists of 17 residues. CDR3 in amino acids: CASSSTGREGRTGELFF. The CDR3 region has the DNA TGTGCCAGCAGTTCCACAGGGCGGGAGGGCCGCACCGGGGAGCTGTTTTTT.

The chain has TRBV3-1 and TRBJ2-6, with D possibly matching TRBD1 (6 bases). This CDR3 comprises 19 residues. Germline V gene lookup returns CDR1 LGHDT and CDR2 YNNKEL (reference sequence). Trimming took 3 bases from V and 0 from J, leaving 18 bases between them. Here the CDR3 reads CASSHIPGHLVSGANVLTF. The CDR3 DNA follows: TGTGCCAGCAGCCACATTCCGGGACACCTTGTCTCTGGGGCCAACGTCCTGACTTTC.

J is TRBJ1-2 and V is TRBV4-3; D is unresolved. The CDR3 covers 15 residues. Germline CDR1 is LGHNA and CDR2 is YSLEER. The germline V and J ends were trimmed by 4 bases and 6 bases, with 18 bases remaining between them. The CDR3 spells CASSPSFGPTHGYTF. The DNA for the CDR3 is TGCGCCAGCAGCCCATCTTTTGGACCGACCCATGGCTACACCTTC.

This chain uses TRBV9 with TRBJ2-4; D might be TRBD1 (6 bases). V was clipped by 0 bases and J by 7 bases, with 17 bases between them. This CDR3 contains 16 residues. Per the germline V gene, CDR1 is SGDLS and CDR2 is YYNGEE. The CDR3 region is CASSVEGESKDNIQYF. As DNA, the CDR3 is TGTGCCAGCAGCGTAGAGGGGGAGTCTAAGGACAACATTCAGTACTTC.

The V call is TRBV6-2 or TRBV6-3, the J call TRBJ2-4, with a tentative D call TRBD1 (6 bases). Germline V lookup: CDR1 MNHEY, CDR2 SVGEGT. There are 15 residues in the CDR3. V was pared by 2 bases and J by 1 base, with 9 bases between. The CDR3 DNA reads as TGTGCCAGCAGTTACCTCACAGGGGCCAAAAACATTCAGTACTTC. Its protein product is CASSYLTGAKNIQYF.

The rearrangement uses TRBV20-1 and TRBJ2-1; TRBD2 agrees at 8 bases. The CDR3 length is 17 residues. The junction had 15 bases not matched to a gene; V was cut back by 0 bases and J by 8 bases. CDR1 and CDR2 (germline): DFQATT, SNEGSKA (reference sequence). The CDR3 region is CSARDYRASGSSYEQFF. The CDR3 DNA is TGCAGTGCTAGAGATTACCGGGCGAGCGGGAGTAGCTATGAGCAGTTCTTC.

CDR3 sequence: CASSPREDRATYEQYF. CDR3 coding DNA: TGTGCCAGCAGCCCCCGGGAGGACAGGGCAACCTACGAGCAGTACTTC. This chain joins TRBV7-9 and TRBJ2-7; D perhaps matches TRBD1 (8 bases). The germline V gene has CDR1 SEHNR and CDR2 FQNEAQ (reference sequence). V was shortened by 5 bases and J by 2 bases, with 19 bases between the two germline ends. The length of the CDR3 is 16 residues. Full variable domain (missing parts from reference TRBV7-9 and TRBJ2-7): DTGVSQNPRHKITKRGQNVTFRCDPISEHNRLYWYRQTLGQGPEFLTYFQNEAQLEKSRLLSDRFSAERPKGSFSTLEIQRTEQGDSAMYLCASSPREDRATYEQYFGPGTRLTVT.

The rearrangement uses TRBV28 and TRBJ2-7, with 11 nucleotides matching TRBD1. J gave up 7 bases and V 6 bases, and 11 bases lay outside the gene matches. Looked up from germline, CDR1 is MDHEN and CDR2 is SYDVKM. This CDR3 has 15 amino acids. For the CDR3, the DNA is TGTGCCAGCAGGAAATGGGGACAGGGGGGAAAAGAGCAGTACTTC. This codes for CASRKWGQGGKEQYF.

The gene calls are TRBV5-1 and TRBJ2-7; D remains unclear. This CDR3 has 13 residues. Trimming took 0 bases from V and 5 from J, leaving 9 bases between them. Per germline, CDR1 SGHRS and CDR2 YFSETQ. The CDR3 reads CASSLASRNEQYF. CDR3 DNA sequence: TGCGCCAGCAGCTTGGCCTCGAGGAACGAGCAGTACTTC.